This TCR beta chain was profiled in a study of blood T cell repertoires in COVID-19. Individuals drawn from approximately 26 US areas were about 18 to 90 years old. Sequencing used immunoSEQ multiplex PCR; TCRdb keeps in-frame clones, though not all of them. The top ten clones hold 1.8% of a sample with roughly 500,000 clones, roughly 90% of them seen once. This receptor was obtained from a woman between 35 and 50 years old who had recovered from COVID-19. Material: PBMCs or T cells enriched from blood (not recorded which).

The CDR3 reads CASSVAGLAGEETQYF. The CDR3 nucleotides are TGTGCCAGCAGCGTAGCGGGACTAGCGGGAGAAGAGACCCAGTACTTC. V and J are TRBV9 and TRBJ2-5; 14 bases are shared with TRBD2. The germline V gene encodes CDR1 SGDLS and CDR2 YYNGEE. V lost 0 bases to trimming and J lost 3 bases; unmatched junction nucleotides: 1. This CDR3 has 16 residues.